The clone carrying this TCR beta chain appeared a single time. Sequence at one end of the junction differs from germline and may be a read error. The age range of participants was about 18 to 100 years, with residence in fewer than 25 US areas. Clinical histories supplied by participants themselves formed the basis of cohort assignment. This sample was taken from a study of blood T cell repertoires in COVID-19. Across the study: Sites across the United States, Italy and Spain contributed samples from acute and convalescent COVID-19.

Under the authors' procedure: The assay estimated nucleated cells by amplifying reference gene primers. The assay was immunoSEQ multiplex PCR, and TCRdb's table has in-frame clones only and misses some. The DNA gave D and trimming, while V, J and clone size come from that table. The sample shows roughly 250,000 clones, more than 75% of them seen only once. CDR1 and CDR2 (germline): SGHNT, YYREEE (reference sequence). This CDR3 region has 14 residues. The clonotype originates from a woman aged 40 to 50 with acute COVID-19. Sample: PBMCs or T cells enriched from blood (not recorded which). This chain links TRBV5-4 with TRBJ1-6, with a tentative D call TRBD1 (5 bases). In DNA form, the CDR3 reads TGTGTCAGCAGCTCCGGAGGGGCGGAATCACCCCTCCACTTT. It codes for CVSSSGGAESPLHF.